This TCR beta chain was recorded in a study of regulatory T cells in long-lasting Graves disease (dated by TCRdb to the early 2020s). A note on the overall study: In the newly diagnosed Graves' disease group, patients had been taking antithyroid drugs for less than 3 months. Patients with persistent Graves' disease were compared with patients with newly diagnosed Graves' disease using TCR sequencing and RNA sequencing of peripheral blood. A total of 35 or so samples were covered by TCR sequencing, comprising 13 persistent and 20 or so newly diagnosed Graves' disease patients. The study was conducted in China and was registered as a clinical trial. Study-level results and caveats: The small sample size was acknowledged by the authors as a limitation that may reduce accuracy. Persistent Graves' disease patients showed lower TCR Shannon entropy and fewer highly expanded clones than newly diagnosed patients, suggesting clonal expansion. More public clonotypes were shared among persistent patients (around 3,000) than among newly diagnosed patients (roughly 960). Only peripheral blood was studied, because thyroid tissue, the primary lesion, was inaccessible. Preferential use of TRBV28, TRBJ1-2 and TRBJ2-5 was observed in persistent disease, whereas TRBV20-1 and TRBJ2-1 were favored in newly diagnosed disease. Sequencing and analysis were restricted to the TCR beta chain.

V is shortened by 5 bases, J by 6 bases, and the region joining them spans 17 bases. The germline V gene supplies CDR1 SGHTA and CDR2 FQGNSA. The CDR3 spans 15 residues, from the cysteine through the phenylalanine. Only the CDR3 part of the read is kept: 45 bases, read in frame from the first base. The method was multiplex PCR. The reads were generated on an Illumina HiSeq 4000. CDR3 regions were amplified by Arm-PCR with iRepertoire HTBI primers to construct TCR beta libraries. Before sequencing, the PCR products went through gel purification. As for the original processing: Gene usage analysis of CDR3 amino acid clonotypes relied on the approximately 60 TRBV and more than twelve TRBJ segments identified across samples. Filtered high-quality paired reads were merged into contigs using COPE and FqMerger. BLAST was used to align contigs to IMGT TRBV, TRBD and TRBJ reference genes, with CDR3 defined following IMGT. Clonotypes above 0.1% frequency were classified as highly expanded clones. Repertoire diversity was measured by Shannon entropy, and V-J evenness by the Gini coefficient. A clonotype was considered public if more than one individual shared it. TCRdb itself trimmed the public reads at Q25 with fastp, ran MiXCR and retained productive beta chains. Entries are consolidated by CDR3 protein sequence, retaining the most common genes and DNA. TCRdb's processing, not the study's, gives the V and J calls here. This sample gives under 800,000 distinct CDR3 sequences in total; about 15% of them show up just once. The top ten clonotypes cover roughly 18% of the sample.

For this clonotype: The antigen it recognizes is unknown. Base qualities are not provided; no much larger clone lies one nucleotide away.

The sample's time point label is to be understood as: newly diagnosed GD, antithyroid drugs for less than 3 months. For both TCR sequencing and RNA sequencing, RNA was extracted from PBMCs using TRIzol. The diagnosis of Graves' disease was made according to American Thyroid Association guidelines. Patients for the study were recruited at an endocrinology department in Xi'an, China. Each patient gave approximately 8.8 milliliters of peripheral blood, collected in an EDTA anticoagulant tube. PBMCs were isolated by Ficoll Paque Plus density gradient separation without further T cell sorting. An Agilent 2100 Bioanalyzer and agarose gel were used to check RNA quality, while a NanoDrop 2000 measured RNA concentration. This sample also appeared in a second study, on T cells in Graves' hyperthyroidism and ophthalmopathy. Taken from the second paper: Graves' hyperthyroidism was defined as stable when no progression to ophthalmopathy occurred over 18 months of follow-up. Hyperthyroidism patients were newly diagnosed, with disease duration under 2 months, and aged 18 to 65 years. The study excluded patients with uncontrolled infections, other autoimmune diseases, pregnancy or lactation. Diagnoses were based on clinical symptoms, serum thyroxine and TRAb, thyroid ultrasound and orbital computed tomography. The first round of RT-PCR for the TCR CDR3 was performed with the HTBI primer set and the Qiagen OneStep RT-PCR kit. Most expanded thyroid clonotypes (frequency above 0.001) were also detected in blood, suggesting blood repertoires may reflect thyroid immune responses. In cross-validation, a model built on a 13 V-J signature told ophthalmopathy apart from stable hyperthyroidism with just under 90% sensitivity and roughly 81% specificity, and in testing the same model reached 80%/75%. During validation, the model predicted progression to ophthalmopathy a median of about 6.3 months ahead of onset, with more than 55% sensitivity and less than 85% specificity. TCR V-J signatures able to tell the groups apart were searched for in a discovery cohort of 100 or so patients, of whom fewer than 45 had Graves' ophthalmopathy and roughly 59 had stable Graves' hyperthyroidism. Prospective prediction of ophthalmopathy was tested in an independent validation cohort of 18 to 20 hyperthyroidism patients and 15 to 17 patients who later progressed to ophthalmopathy. The roughly 100 discovery patients were randomly split 7:3 into training and test sets. In roughly six Graves' hyperthyroidism patients, the study also compared T-cell repertoires from thyroid tissue with T-cell repertoires from blood. Once sampling was done, hyperthyroidism patients were given methimazole at a starting dose of 30 mg daily, whereas ophthalmopathy patients were given high-dose intravenous methylprednisolone. Libraries were constructed in a second round of multiplex PCR, after which size selection and purification were carried out. Sequencing of the libraries was done on an Illumina HiSeq2000 using paired-end 100 bp reads. SOAPnuke was used to process the raw data, throwing out any read that contained adapters or uncalled bases, had a mean Phred below 15, or lacked an exact constant-primer or identifier match. High-quality paired reads were merged using COPE v1.2.5, and each unique nucleotide sequence was defined as a clonotype. MiTCR v1.1 was used to align the clonotypes against IMGT TRBV, TRBD and TRBJ reference segments. The analysis included only V-J combinations with a frequency above 0.0001, which together covered around 99% of the repertoires. A TCS score was defined as the ratio of F50 (clonal expansion) to E x V (chaos), with BLOSUM62-based TCRdist applied between CDR3 peptides within each V-J. Welch's t-statistics and random forest reduced around 550 V-J features to 13, which were used in a naive Bayes classifier (R e1071). No statistical method was used to set the sample size in advance, and investigators knew the group allocation. The paper reports TCR Vbeta CDR3 sequencing of 130 to 150 peripheral blood samples: some 44 ophthalmopathy, around 80 hyperthyroidism and around 17 progressor patients.

This sample comprised peripheral blood mononuclear cells (PBMCs), obtained at new diagnosis, from a patient treated with antithyroid drugs. This TCR derives from a woman in her 30s with Graves disease. Donor details come from another sample of the same person, matched by shared clones. Rearrangement joined TRBV7-2 to TRBJ2-1, with a weak D call of TRBD2 (5 bases match). The CDR3 has the sequence CASSLAGLSRNEQFF. The sequence in DNA is TGTGCCAGCAGCCTGGCGGGTCTCTCCCGCAATGAGCAGTTCTTC.